This TCR beta chain was found in a study of T cells in Graves' hyperthyroidism and ophthalmopathy. Findings and limits, study-wide: Most thyroid clonotypes that were expanded above 0.001 also turned up in blood.

This clonotype has a count of ten or more. Its specificity is not known. The investigators amplified TCR beta CDR3 regions from RNA transcripts. The HTBI primer set was used in a first-round RT-PCR of the TCR CDR3. TCRdb re-analysed the multiplex PCR reads in MiXCR, keeping a single row per CDR3 protein. The table has 300,000 to 400,000 distinct CDR3 sequences, 13% seen once. Germline V CDR1 and CDR2: MRHNA, SNTAGT. The CDR3 is 14 amino acids. The V and J ends lost 2 bases and 4 bases respectively, with 11 bases between them. This sequence joins TRBV6-4 and TRBJ1-1; D is perhaps TRBD1 (5 bases). The TCR sequence derives from a woman younger than 35 with Graves' hyperthyroidism. Sample: blood. CDR3 coding DNA: TGTGCCAGCAGTGACGGGACCCCCGGCACTGAAGCTTTCTTT. This gives the protein CASSDGTPGTEAFF.